One sample yielded the 18 T cell receptor beta chains listed below, sequenced in a study of regulatory T cells in long-lasting Graves disease. Arm-PCR of CDR3 regions and iRepertoire HTBI primers were the basis on which TCR beta libraries were built. MiXCR, run by TCRdb on the multiplex PCR reads, gives a single entry per CDR3 protein. The table has over 350,000 distinct CDR3 sequences, around 20% seen once. Described time point: persistent/refractory GD, antithyroid drugs over 5 years with positive TRAb. Generation of the TCR library employed RNA extracted from PBMCs. The sequencing here drew on peripheral blood mononuclear cells (PBMCs), taken when the disease was refractory, from a patient treated with antithyroid drugs. The receptors originated from a female donor with Graves disease.

This clonotype appeared many times. The chain has TRBV11-1 and TRBJ2-7; unclear D gene. V shed 3 bases and J shed 7 bases, with 13 bases lying between them. The CDR3 contains 13 residues. Germline V gene sequence: CDR1 SGHAT, CDR2 FQDESV (reference sequence). The CDR3 region is CASSLRPSGEQYF. The CDR3 region has the DNA TGTGCCAGCAGCTTGCGGCCCTCCGGGGAGCAGTACTTC.

Ten or more counts support this clonotype. Sequence at one end of the junction differs from germline and may be a read error. The chain has TRBV6-2 or TRBV6-3 and TRBJ1-2, with 7 positions matching TRBD1. Germline loops: CDR1 MNHEY, CDR2 SVGEGT. This CDR3 comprises 15 residues. CDR3 loop: CSSSYSEGGANGYTF. DNA of the CDR3: TGTTCCAGCAGTTACTCTGAAGGGGGCGCGAATGGCTACACCTTC.

This clonotype was seen a handful of times. The chain combines TRBV12-3 or TRBV12-4 with TRBJ2-3; 12 bases are a match to TRBD1. V trimming: 7 bases; J trimming: 3 bases; junction bases outside the gene matches: 8. The CDR3 sequence is 16 residues long. In DNA, the CDR3 is TGTGCCAGCACCGGGACAGGGGGCGGTTGGACAGATACGCAGTATTTT. It specifies CASTGTGGGWTDTQYF.

On this clonotype: Likely a read error: the CDR3 ends without its conserved phenylalanine or tryptophan. CDR3 sequence reads: CASSSKTKKGGYTL. The DNA of the CDR3 is TGTGCCAGCAGTTCCAAGACCAAAAAGGGTGGCTACACCTTA. The chain links TRBV28 to TRBJ1-2; unclear D gene. Trimming shortened V by 4 bases and J by 7 bases, and 16 bases separated the two germline ends. CDR3 length equals 14 residues. Germline values: CDR1 MDHEN, CDR2 SYDVKM.

This clonotype was found a few times. The chain carries TRBV30 and TRBJ2-6, with 7 bases that match TRBD1. This CDR3 has 17 amino acids. With 5 bases clipped from V and 1 base from J, the junction kept 11 bases outside the gene matches. Germline V gene sequence: CDR1 GTSNPN, CDR2 SVGIG (reference sequence). CDR3 protein: CAWAFMRGLSGANVLTF. The CDR3 bases are TGTGCCTGGGCCTTCATGAGGGGGCTTTCTGGGGCCAACGTCCTGACTTTC. Based on the CDR3 plus reference TRBV30 and TRBJ2-6, the full variable domain is SQTIHQWPATLVQPVGSPLSLECTVEGTSNPNLYWYRQAAGRGLQLLFYSVGIGQISSEVPQNLSASRPQDRQFILSSKKLLLSDSGFYLCAWAFMRGLSGANVLTFGAGSRLTVL.

The table lists this clonotype with many counts. This CDR3 is CASSLGLAGEPSYEQYF. CDR3 DNA sequence: TGTGCCAGCAGCTTGGGACTAGCGGGAGAACCTTCCTACGAGCAGTACTTC. The chain employs TRBV13 and TRBJ2-7; 14 positions match TRBD2. This CDR3 spans 17 amino acids. The ends lost 3 bases at V and 1 base at J; junction bases unmatched: 5. CDR1 and CDR2 from the germline V gene are PRHDT and FYEKMQ (reference sequence).

At least ten counts were recorded for this clonotype. The V and J genes are TRBV5-1 and TRBJ2-7; D remains ambiguous. CDR3 size: 13 residues. V shed 1 base and J shed 4 bases, with 9 bases lying between them. The germline gives CDR1 SGHRS, CDR2 YFSETQ. The DNA of the CDR3 is TGCGCCAGCAGCTTGTCGGCAAGTTACGAGCAGTACTTC. This translates into CASSLSASYEQYF.

The rearrangement uses TRBV7-2 and TRBJ1-4, with no clear D. This CDR3 has 16 residues. V was pared by 5 bases and J by 0 bases, with 13 bases between. In germline, CDR1 is SGHTA, CDR2 FQGNSA. CDR3 in amino acids: CASSPRAYSTNEKLFF. The CDR3 bases are TGTGCCAGCAGCCCTCGGGCATATTCAACTAATGAAAAACTGTTTTTT. Full variable domain (outside the CDR3, taken from reference TRBV7-2 and TRBJ1-4): GAGVSQSPSNKVTEKGKDVELRCDPISGHTALYWYRQSLGQGLEFLIYFQGNSAPDKSGLPSDRFSAERTGGSVSTLTIQRTQQEDSAVYLCASSPRAYSTNEKLFFGSGTQLSVL.

The chain recombines TRBV7-9 with TRBJ2-1; the match to TRBD2 covers 8 bases. Germline V gives CDR1 SEHNR, CDR2 FQNEAQ (reference sequence). V was pared by 4 bases and J by 7 bases, with 12 bases of the junction left unmatched. The CDR3 totals 16 residues. CDR3 nucleotides: TGTGCCAGCAGCTCCAATCCGTCGACGGGGGGGAATGAGCAGTTCTTC. Its protein is CASSSNPSTGGNEQFF.

The sample holds many counts of this clonotype. V is TRBV20-1 and J is TRBJ1-1, with D possibly being TRBD1 (5 bases). Germline CDR1 and CDR2: DFQATT and SNEGSKA (reference sequence). The CDR3 is 12 residues long. Trimming removed 5 bases from V and 6 bases from J, with 13 bases in between. The CDR3 DNA reads TGCAGTGCTCCGGGACTATACTCTGAAGCTTTCTTT. As protein: CSAPGLYSEAFF.

This clonotype was seen only a few times. This chain uses TRBV6-1 with TRBJ1-5; 8 bases map to TRBD1. CDR3 length: 15 amino acids. CDR1 and CDR2 (germline): MNHNS, SASEGT. Trimming at V came to 6 bases and at J to 2 bases, leaving 6 bases not matched to a gene. The CDR3 DNA is TGTGCCAGCAGGGCCGACAGGGGCGGCAATCAGCCCCAGCATTTT. Its protein product is CASRADRGGNQPQHF.

V gene TRBV20-1 combines with J gene TRBJ2-2, with D possibly matching TRBD2 (6 bases). With 0 bases removed from V and 4 bases from J, the gap between germline ends came to 12 bases. CDR3 length equals 15 residues. Germline CDR1 is DFQATT and CDR2 is SNEGSKA (reference sequence). In nucleotides, the CDR3 is TGCAGTGCTAGAGATCTCGGGAGAGGCACCGGGGAGCTGTTTTTT. This sequence encodes CSARDLGRGTGELFF.

This clonotype was picked up a small number of times. The chain's CDR3 is CASSVGADREKLFF. DNA of the CDR3: TGTGCCAGCAGCGTAGGAGCTGACAGAGAAAAACTGTTTTTT. This chain connects TRBV9 to TRBJ1-4, with D possibly TRBD1 on 5 matching bases. The germline V and J ends were trimmed by 0 bases and 8 bases, with 11 bases remaining between them. CDR1 is SGDLS and CDR2 is YYNGEE in the germline V gene. This CDR3 comprises 14 residues.

The CDR3 loop is CASSRLQLLKTISGNTIYF. For the CDR3, the DNA is TGTGCCAGCAGCCGCCTTCAGCTTCTCAAGACTATCTCTGGAAACACCATATATTTT. This sequence joins TRBV11-2 and TRBJ1-3; D remains ambiguous. The germline CDR1 and CDR2 sequences are SGHAT and FQNNGV. Trimming took off 5 bases at V and 0 bases at J, with 23 bases between the two ends. The CDR3 extends over 19 amino acids.

The chain is built from TRBV7-2 and TRBJ2-3; D could derive from TRBD1 or TRBD2 (5 bases each). Germline CDR1 reads SGHTA; CDR2 reads FQGNSA. V was cut by 5 bases and J by 4 bases, with 13 bases left in between. This CDR3 comprises 14 residues. CDR3 sequence (DNA): TGTGCCAGCAGCCCGGGGCGACTCGCAGATACGCAGTATTTT. It codes for CASSPGRLADTQYF.

This clonotype was detected a few times. V and J are TRBV12-3 or TRBV12-4 and TRBJ2-3; D remains unclear. Trimming stripped 4 bases from V and 5 bases from J, with 10 bases between. This CDR3 contains 13 residues. The CDR3 DNA sequence: TGTGCCAGCAGTTCAGCAGGACGAGATACGCAGTATTTT. This translates into CASSSAGRDTQYF.

This clonotype was found a few times. The J gene is TRBJ2-1, the V gene TRBV9; no clear D gene. Germline CDR1 and CDR2: SGDLS and YYNGEE. Trimming took 0 bases from V and 0 from J, leaving 13 bases between them. The CDR3 has 17 amino acids. The CDR3: CASSVGSSQTSYNEQFF. CDR3 bases: TGTGCCAGCAGCGTAGGGTCCAGCCAAACCTCCTACAATGAGCAGTTCTTC.

At least ten counts were recorded for this clonotype. J is TRBJ1-5 and V is TRBV24-1, with D tentatively TRBD1 (6 bases). Germline V gene lookup returns CDR1 KGHDR and CDR2 SFDVKD. This CDR3 has 15 residues. The V gene lost 4 bases and the J gene lost 7 bases, with 16 bases spanning the gap. For the CDR3, the DNA is TGTGCCACCAGTGAAGTTGCAGGGACAAACCAGCCCCAGCATTTT. Protein product: CATSEVAGTNQPQHF.